A selection of T cell receptor beta chains follows, all from one sample in a study of cytomegalovirus exposure and HLA in healthy donors. Some clones are missing from TCRdb's copy, which holds only in-frame ones; the method was immunoSEQ multiplex PCR. This table has over 120,000 clones, around 78% appearing once. Material for sequencing was PBMCs. The receptors were sampled from a woman under 30 in good health and CMV-seropositive. CDR3s include the opening cysteine and the closing phenylalanine or tryptophan. A D gene is named only where the DNA matches it firmly. Clone size is stated in some rows and not others, as once, few, many or a class when expanded.

CDR3aa | CDR3nt | j_gene | abundance | v_gene | d_gene
CASGRDSDLLEQYF | TGTGCCAGCGGCCGGGACAGTGATCTTTTGGAGCAGTACTTC | TRBJ2-7 | . | TRBV6-6 | TRBD1
CASMAGSYQPQHF | TGTGCCAGTATGGCGGGGAGTTATCAGCCCCAGCATTTT | TRBJ1-5 | . | TRBV19 | .
CASSPLQGLDTEAFF | TGTGCCAGCTCACCACTACAGGGCTTGGACACTGAAGCTTTCTTT | TRBJ1-1 | . | TRBV18 | .
CASSRHRDRAYEQYF | TGTGCCAGCAGTCGCCACCGGGACAGAGCTTACGAGCAGTACTTC | TRBJ2-7 | few | TRBV7-8 | TRBD1
CASSKGDVRPQHF | TGTGCCAGCAGCAAGGGGGACGTCCGACCCCAGCATTTT | TRBJ1-5 | . | TRBV7-2 | .
CASSLQGATDTQYF | TGTGCTAGTTCCCTACAGGGGGCCACAGATACGCAGTATTTT | TRBJ2-3 | . | TRBV12-5 | TRBD1
CASSLVAGGENTEAFF | TGCGCCAGCAGCTTGGTGGCAGGGGGCGAAAACACTGAAGCTTTCTTT | TRBJ1-1 | . | TRBV5-1 | TRBD1
CASSPTGNGYTF | TGTGCCAGCAGCCCGACAGGAAATGGCTACACCTTC | TRBJ1-2 | . | TRBV27 | .
CASSPVGAGYEQYF | TGCGCCAGCAGCCCCGTGGGCGCGGGATACGAGCAGTACTTC | TRBJ2-7 | . | TRBV4-1 | .
CASSKERGRRGVTGGYGYTF | TGTGCCAGCAGCAAAGAGAGGGGCCGGCGGGGGGTGACAGGGGGCTATGGCTACACCTTC | TRBJ1-2 | . | TRBV21-1 | .
CASSATGGYGQPQHF | TGTGCCAGCAGCGCGACAGGGGGCTATGGACAGCCCCAGCATTTT | TRBJ1-5 | medium-sized | TRBV9 | TRBD1
CASSLEAGSREQYF | TGCGCCAGCAGCTTGGAGGCAGGGTCGCGAGAGCAGTACTTC | TRBJ2-7 | . | TRBV5-1 | .
CASSDPLSWIGSVSEAFF | TGTGCCAGCAGTGATCCCCTGAGTTGGATAGGGAGTGTGTCTGAAGCTTTCTTT | TRBJ1-1 | . | TRBV2 | .
CASRERQGQNTEAFF | TGTGCCAGCAGGGAGAGACAGGGCCAGAACACTGAAGCTTTCTTT | TRBJ1-1 | . | TRBV2 | TRBD1
CASRGVGGSPYEQYF | TGTGCCAGCAGGGGCGTCGGGGGATCCCCCTACGAGCAGTACTTC | TRBJ2-7 | . | TRBV6-1 | .
CAWRPLGRPGTEAFF | TGTGCCTGGAGGCCGCTGGGCCGGCCGGGGACTGAAGCTTTCTTT | TRBJ1-1 | . | TRBV30 | .
CATRTDSSYGYTF | TGTGCCACCAGGACAGACTCGTCCTATGGCTACACCTTC | TRBJ1-2 | . | TRBV2 | .
CASSYPGTSGENSYNEQFF | TGCGCCAGCAGCTACCCCGGGACTAGCGGGGAAAATTCCTACAATGAGCAGTTCTTC | TRBJ2-1 | . | TRBV5-1 | TRBD2
CASSRGNRNSPLHF | TGTGCCAGCAGCCGAGGGAACCGCAATTCACCCCTCCACTTT | TRBJ1-6 | . | TRBV5-6 | .
CASKSSGNTIYF | TGTGCCAGCAAGAGCTCTGGAAACACCATATATTTT | TRBJ1-3 | . | TRBV6-1 | .
CASSRQTPTNEKLFF | TGCGCCAGCAGTAGACAGACACCAACTAATGAAAAACTGTTTTTT | TRBJ1-4 | once | TRBV5-1 | .
CASSVTETVYGYTF | TGTGCCAGCAGTGTCACAGAGACCGTCTATGGCTACACCTTC | TRBJ1-2 | few | TRBV6-1 | .
CASSPLQGRNTEAFF | TGTGCCAGCAGCCCCCTACAGGGACGGAACACTGAAGCTTTCTTT | TRBJ1-1 | few | TRBV7-9 | .
CASRDTGLNSPLHF | TGTGCCAGTAGAGATACAGGGCTAAATTCACCCCTCCACTTT | TRBJ1-6 | . | TRBV19 | .
CASSQENRYEQYF | TGTGCCAGCAGCCAAGAAAACAGATACGAGCAGTACTTC | TRBJ2-7 | . | TRBV14 | .
CASSSRQVGETQYF | TGTGCCAGCAGTTCCCGACAGGTTGGGGAGACCCAGTACTTC | TRBJ2-5 | . | TRBV28 | .
CASPPQVMNTEAFF | TGTGCCAGCCCACCTCAGGTCATGAACACTGAAGCTTTCTTT | TRBJ1-1 | . | TRBV18 | .
CASSDQNYEQYF | TGTGCCAGCAGTGATCAGAACTACGAGCAGTACTTC | TRBJ2-7 | . | TRBV25-1 | .
CASSQDRGYDEKLFF | TGCGCCAGCAGCCAGGACAGGGGTTATGATGAAAAACTGTTTTTT | TRBJ1-4 | few | TRBV5-1 | TRBD1
CASSQQRQALNTGELFF | TGTGCCAGCAGTCAACAGAGACAGGCACTGAACACCGGGGAGCTGTTTTTT | TRBJ2-2 | . | TRBV27 | .
CASSLNRGETQYF | TGTGCCAGCTCACTGAACAGGGGGGAGACCCAGTACTTC | TRBJ2-5 | once | TRBV18 | TRBD1
CASGHPSGLAGGEQFF | TGCGCCAGCGGCCACCCATCGGGACTAGCGGGGGGTGAGCAGTTCTTC | TRBJ2-1 | . | TRBV4-3 | TRBD2
CASSPRSRNTGELFF | TGTGCCAGCTCACCACGTAGTCGGAACACCGGGGAGCTGTTTTTT | TRBJ2-2 | . | TRBV18 | .
CASSLGSSYNSPLHF | TGTGCCAGCAGTTTAGGTAGCTCCTATAATTCACCCCTCCACTTT | TRBJ1-6 | . | TRBV28 | .
CASSVTGTDTQYF | TGTGCCAGCAGCGTGACAGGGACAGATACGCAGTATTTT | TRBJ2-3 | . | TRBV7-9 | TRBD1
CASSPPGLAGRQETQYF | TGTGCCAGCAGCCCCCCGGGACTAGCGGGGAGACAAGAGACCCAGTACTTC | TRBJ2-5 | . | TRBV7-2 | TRBD2
CASSPEANRGYTF | TGTGCCAGTAGCCCCGAAGCCAACCGTGGCTACACCTTC | TRBJ1-2 | . | TRBV19 | .
CASSYGPGGRGYTF | TGTGCCAGCAGTTATGGTCCGGGGGGTCGAGGCTACACCTTC | TRBJ1-2 | once | TRBV6-5 | .
CASRQGTGVNSPLHF | TGTGCCAGCCGACAAGGGACAGGGGTAAATTCACCCCTCCACTTT | TRBJ1-6 | once | TRBV6-6 | TRBD1
CASSFDRVGGELFF | TGTGCCAGCAGCTTCGACAGGGTTGGCGGGGAGCTGTTTTTT | TRBJ2-2 | . | TRBV7-9 | TRBD1
CASSYSFAGAPYEQYF | TGTGCCAGCAGCTACTCCTTCGCGGGGGCACCGTACGAGCAGTACTTC | TRBJ2-7 | few | TRBV5-5 | .
CASSQEGGSGMNTEAFF | TGCGCCAGCAGCCAAGAAGGGGGATCGGGGATGAACACTGAAGCTTTCTTT | TRBJ1-1 | . | TRBV4-1 | .
CASRLHRGKPEAFF | TGTGCCAGCAGACTACACAGGGGGAAACCTGAAGCTTTCTTT | TRBJ1-1 | . | TRBV6-5 | TRBD1
CSARLNEQFF | TGCAGTGCCCGACTCAATGAGCAGTTCTTC | TRBJ2-1 | . | TRBV20-1 | .
CASRTTGTGGVGNEAFF | TGTGCCAGTAGGACTACCGGGACAGGGGGCGTAGGGAATGAAGCTTTCTTT | TRBJ1-1 | . | TRBV19 | TRBD1
CASRGEYEQYF | TGTGCCAGCAGGGGAGAGTACGAGCAGTACTTC | TRBJ2-7 | . | TRBV2 | .
CAWTGFYGYTF | TGTGCCTGGACAGGTTTCTATGGCTACACCTTC | TRBJ1-2 | few | TRBV30 | .
CASSPLQGIEAEAFF | TGTGCCAGCAGTCCCCTACAGGGGATTGAAGCTGAAGCTTTCTTT | TRBJ1-1 | . | TRBV27 | TRBD1
CASSPARGRRQNYGYTF | TGTGCCAGCAGCCCAGCCAGGGGGCGTCGCCAGAACTATGGCTACACCTTC | TRBJ1-2 | . | TRBV5-8 | TRBD1
CASRATGNQPQHF | TGTGCCAGCCGGGCGACAGGAAATCAGCCCCAGCATTTT | TRBJ1-5 | once | TRBV28 | .
CASKAGYTIYF | TGTGCCAGCAAAGCGGGTTACACCATATATTTT | TRBJ1-3 | . | TRBV25-1 | .
CASSQHRTSGGANEQFF | TGTGCCAGCAGCCAGCATCGGACTAGCGGGGGGGCAAATGAGCAGTTCTTC | TRBJ2-1 | . | TRBV7-8 | TRBD2
CASSPPGQTNNEQFF | TGTGCCAGCTCACCACCGGGACAGACCAACAATGAGCAGTTCTTC | TRBJ2-1 | . | TRBV18 | TRBD1
CASSHQGGYGYTF | TGCGCCAGCAGTCACCAAGGGGGCTATGGCTACACCTTC | TRBJ1-2 | . | TRBV4-1 | .
CASSPTGSYNSPLHF | TGTGCCAGCAGCCCCACGGGGTCCTATAATTCACCCCTCCACTTT | TRBJ1-6 | once | TRBV27 | .
CASSLAGQGLYEQYF | TGCGCCAGCAGCTTGGCCGGGCAGGGCCTCTACGAGCAGTACTTC | TRBJ2-7 | . | TRBV5-1 | .
CASSSLHGTNKETQYF | TGTGCCAGCAGCTCGCTGCATGGGACAAACAAAGAGACCCAGTACTTC | TRBJ2-5 | . | TRBV13 | .